The source of this TCR beta chain is a study of OX40 agonist ivuxolimab in advanced cancers. Across the whole study: Dose-escalation patients were diagnosed with hepatocellular carcinoma, melanoma, renal cell cancer or head and neck cancer. Study findings and constraints: Partial responders treated at 0.1-3.0 mg/kg exhibited clonal expansion among the lowest measured. Specificity for antigen went undetermined in the expanded peripheral T cells. With doses of 0.1 to 3.0 mg/kg, CD4+ and CD8+ blood T cells had undergone clonal expansion by week 6.

Per the germline V gene, CDR1 is LGHNA and CDR2 is YNFKEQ. The CDR3 covers 15 residues. Produced via immunoSEQ multiplex PCR; TCRdb's table is partial and in-frame only. The data show 67,000 or so clones, about 88% seen once. This clone was recorded a few times. No antigen is known for it. At one end the junction does not follow the germline gene, possibly because of a read error. The starting material was CD4+ or CD8+ T cells sorted from blood, obtained in a trial of the OX40 agonist ivuxolimab. The clonotype originates from an adult with an advanced solid tumor such as melanoma, head and neck, liver or kidney cancer. The rearrangement joins TRBV4-2 to TRBJ1-2; possible D gene TRBD1, 6 bases. CDR3 loop: CASRQDSGGAYGYTF. The CDR3 DNA sequence: TGTGCCAGCAGACAAGACTCCGGGGGGGCCTATGGCTACACCTTC.